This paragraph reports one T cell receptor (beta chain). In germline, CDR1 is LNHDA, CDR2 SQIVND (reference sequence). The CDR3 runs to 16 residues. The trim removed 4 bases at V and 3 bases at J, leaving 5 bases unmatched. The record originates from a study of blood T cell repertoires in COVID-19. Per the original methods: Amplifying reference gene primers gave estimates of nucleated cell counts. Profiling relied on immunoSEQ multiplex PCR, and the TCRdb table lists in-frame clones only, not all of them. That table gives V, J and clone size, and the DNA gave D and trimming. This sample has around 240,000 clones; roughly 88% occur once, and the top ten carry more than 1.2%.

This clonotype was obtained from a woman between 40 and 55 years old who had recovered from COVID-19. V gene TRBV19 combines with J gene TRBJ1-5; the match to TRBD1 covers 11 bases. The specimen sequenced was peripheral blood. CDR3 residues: CASSKRTGGINQPQHF. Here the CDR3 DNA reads TGTGCCAGTAGTAAAAGGACAGGGGGCATCAATCAGCCCCAGCATTTT. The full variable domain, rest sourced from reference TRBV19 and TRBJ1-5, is DGGITQSPKYLFRKEGQNVTLSCEQNLNHDAMYWYRQDPGQGLRLIYYSQIVNDFQKGDIAEGYSVSREKKESFPLTVTSAQKNPTAFYLCASSKRTGGINQPQHFGDGTRLSIL.